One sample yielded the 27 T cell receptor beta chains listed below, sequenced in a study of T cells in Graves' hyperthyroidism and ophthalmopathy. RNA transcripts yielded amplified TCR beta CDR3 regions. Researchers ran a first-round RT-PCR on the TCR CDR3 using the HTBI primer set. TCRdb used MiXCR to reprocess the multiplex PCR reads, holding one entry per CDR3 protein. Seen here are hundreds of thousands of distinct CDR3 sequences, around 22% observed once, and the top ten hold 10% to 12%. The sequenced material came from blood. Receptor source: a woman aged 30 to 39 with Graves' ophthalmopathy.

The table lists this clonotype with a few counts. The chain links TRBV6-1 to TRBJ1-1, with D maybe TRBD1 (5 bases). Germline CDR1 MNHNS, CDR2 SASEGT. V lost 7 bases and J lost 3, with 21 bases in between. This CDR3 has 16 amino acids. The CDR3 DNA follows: TGTGCCAGCAACCGCGAGTGGGTAGGGGACTACACTGAAGCTTTCTTT. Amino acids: CASNREWVGDYTEAFF.

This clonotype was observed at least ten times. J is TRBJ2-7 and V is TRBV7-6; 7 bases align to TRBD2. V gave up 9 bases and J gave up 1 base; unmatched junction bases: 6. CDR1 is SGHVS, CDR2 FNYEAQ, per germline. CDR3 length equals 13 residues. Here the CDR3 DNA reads TGTGCCAGTTCCGGCGGGGGTTCCTACGAGCAGTACTTC. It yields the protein CASSGGGSYEQYF.

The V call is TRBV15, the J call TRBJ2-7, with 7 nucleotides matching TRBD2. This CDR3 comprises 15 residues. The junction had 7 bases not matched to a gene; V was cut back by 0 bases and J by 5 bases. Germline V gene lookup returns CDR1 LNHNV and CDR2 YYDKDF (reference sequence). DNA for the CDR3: TGTGCCACCAGCAGAGATTCGGCGGGAGTCGACGAGCAGTACTTC. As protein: CATSRDSAGVDEQYF.

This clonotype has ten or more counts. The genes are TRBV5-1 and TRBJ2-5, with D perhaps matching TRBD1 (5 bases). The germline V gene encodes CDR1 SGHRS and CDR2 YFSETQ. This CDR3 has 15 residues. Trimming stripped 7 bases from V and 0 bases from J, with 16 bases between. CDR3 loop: CASQGARSNQETQYF. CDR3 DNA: TGCGCCAGCCAGGGCGCACGGTCCAACCAAGAGACCCAGTACTTC.

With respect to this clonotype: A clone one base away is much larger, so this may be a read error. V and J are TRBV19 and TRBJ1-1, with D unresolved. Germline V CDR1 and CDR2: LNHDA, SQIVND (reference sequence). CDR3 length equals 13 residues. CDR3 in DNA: TGTTCCAGTAGTTCCCGACTGAGGTCTGAAGCTTTCTTT. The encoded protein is CSSSSRLRSEAFF.

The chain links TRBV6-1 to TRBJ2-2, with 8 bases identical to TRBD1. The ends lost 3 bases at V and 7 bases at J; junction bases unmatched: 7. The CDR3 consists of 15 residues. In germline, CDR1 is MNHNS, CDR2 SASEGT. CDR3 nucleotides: TGTGCCAGCAGTGATCGGACAGGGAAGAACGGGGAGCTGTTTTTT. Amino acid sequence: CASSDRTGKNGELFF.

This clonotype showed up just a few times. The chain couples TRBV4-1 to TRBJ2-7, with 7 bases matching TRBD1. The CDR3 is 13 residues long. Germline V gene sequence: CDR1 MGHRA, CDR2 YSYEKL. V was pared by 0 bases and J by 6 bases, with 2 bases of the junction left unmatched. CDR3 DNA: TGCGCCAGCAGCCAAGAAACAGGGGTCGAGCAGTACTTC. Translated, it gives CASSQETGVEQYF.

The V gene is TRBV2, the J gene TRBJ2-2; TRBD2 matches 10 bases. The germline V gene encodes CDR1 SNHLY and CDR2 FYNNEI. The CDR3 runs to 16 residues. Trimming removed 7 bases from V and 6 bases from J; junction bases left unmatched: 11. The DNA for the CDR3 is TGTGCCAGCAAGCCTCCGGGACTAGCGCTCTCCGGGGAGCTGTTTTTT. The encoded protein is CASKPPGLALSGELFF.

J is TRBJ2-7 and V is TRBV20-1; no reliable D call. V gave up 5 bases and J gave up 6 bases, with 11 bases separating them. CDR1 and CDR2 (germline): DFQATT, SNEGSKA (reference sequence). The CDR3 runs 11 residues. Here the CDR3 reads CSAGLGIEQYF. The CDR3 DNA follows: TGCAGTGCTGGTCTGGGGATCGAGCAGTACTTC.

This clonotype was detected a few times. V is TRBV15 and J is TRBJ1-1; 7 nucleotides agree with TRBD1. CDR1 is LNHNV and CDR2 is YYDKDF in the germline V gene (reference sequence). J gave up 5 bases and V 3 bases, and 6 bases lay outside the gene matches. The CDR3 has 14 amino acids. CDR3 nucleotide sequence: TGTGCCACCAGCAGCCGGACAGGAGTTACTGAAGCTTTCTTT. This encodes CATSSRTGVTEAFF.

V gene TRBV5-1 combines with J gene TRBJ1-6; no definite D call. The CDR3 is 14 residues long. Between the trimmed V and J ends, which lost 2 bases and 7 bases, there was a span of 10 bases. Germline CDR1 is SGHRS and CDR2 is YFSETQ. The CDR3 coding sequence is TGCGCCAGCAGCTTTGACGGACGCAATTCACCCCTCCACTTT. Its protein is CASSFDGRNSPLHF.

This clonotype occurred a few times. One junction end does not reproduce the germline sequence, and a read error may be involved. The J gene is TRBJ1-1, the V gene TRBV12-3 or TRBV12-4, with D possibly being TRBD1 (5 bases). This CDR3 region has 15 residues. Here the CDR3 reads CASSTDGGSLTEASF. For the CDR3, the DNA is TGTGCCAGCAGCACCGACGGGGGAAGTCTCACTGAAGCTTCCTTT.

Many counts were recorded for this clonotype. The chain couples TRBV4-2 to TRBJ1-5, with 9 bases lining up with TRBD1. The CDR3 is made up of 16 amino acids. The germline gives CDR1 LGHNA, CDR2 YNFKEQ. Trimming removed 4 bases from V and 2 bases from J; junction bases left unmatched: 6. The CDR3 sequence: CASSRRDRVGNQPQHF. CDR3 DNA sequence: TGTGCCAGCAGCCGCCGGGACAGGGTGGGCAATCAGCCCCAGCATTTT.

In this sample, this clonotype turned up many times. The CDR3 protein is CASSLRDPGAGGYTF. The DNA for the CDR3 is TGTGCCAGCAGCTTACGGGACCCGGGTGCGGGAGGCTACACCTTC. The J gene is TRBJ1-2, the V gene TRBV7-2; possibly TRBD1 for D (5 bases). The CDR3 is made up of 15 amino acids. V lost 2 bases and J lost 8, with 18 bases in between. Germline V lookup: CDR1 SGHTA, CDR2 FQGNSA. The full variable domain, in which reference TRBV7-2 and TRBJ1-2 provide the parts outside the CDR3, is GAGVSQSPSNKVTEKGKDVELRCDPISGHTALYWYRQSLGQGLEFLIYFQGNSAPDKSGLPSDRFSAERTGGSVSTLTIQRTQQEDSAVYLCASSLRDPGAGGYTFGSGTRLTVV.

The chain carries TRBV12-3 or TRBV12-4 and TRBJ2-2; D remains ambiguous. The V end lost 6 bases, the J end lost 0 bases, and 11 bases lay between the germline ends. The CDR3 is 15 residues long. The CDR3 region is CASRPAETNTGELFF. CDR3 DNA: TGTGCCAGCAGGCCCGCAGAAACGAACACCGGGGAGCTGTTTTTT.

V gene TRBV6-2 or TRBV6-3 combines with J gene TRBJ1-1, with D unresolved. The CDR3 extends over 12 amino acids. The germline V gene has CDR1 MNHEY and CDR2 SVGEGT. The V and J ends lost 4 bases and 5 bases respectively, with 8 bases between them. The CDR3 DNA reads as TGTGCCAGCAGTTCGGACCTTACTGAAGCTTTCTTT. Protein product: CASSSDLTEAFF.

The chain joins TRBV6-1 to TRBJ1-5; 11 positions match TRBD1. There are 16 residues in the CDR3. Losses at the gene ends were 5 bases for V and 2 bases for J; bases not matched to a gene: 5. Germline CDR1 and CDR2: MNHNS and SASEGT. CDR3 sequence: CASSPRTGGGNQPQHF. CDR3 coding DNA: TGTGCCAGCAGTCCCCGGACAGGGGGCGGCAATCAGCCCCAGCATTTT.

CDR3 sequence: CASTLTGGLHEQYF. DNA of the CDR3: TGTGCCAGCACCCTGACAGGGGGCTTGCACGAGCAGTACTTC. V usage is TRBV6-1 and J usage is TRBJ2-7; 10 bases fit TRBD1. The CDR3 runs to 14 residues. Germline-derived CDR1 and CDR2 are MNHNS and SASEGT. Losses at the gene ends were 7 bases for V and 5 bases for J; bases not matched to a gene: 8.

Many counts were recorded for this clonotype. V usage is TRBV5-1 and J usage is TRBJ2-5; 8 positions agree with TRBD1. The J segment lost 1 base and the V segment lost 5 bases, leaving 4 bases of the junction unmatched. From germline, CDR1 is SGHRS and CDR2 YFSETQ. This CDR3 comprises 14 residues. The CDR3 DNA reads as TGCGCCAGCAGTTACACAGGGGGCCAAGAGACCCAGTACTTC. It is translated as CASSYTGGQETQYF.

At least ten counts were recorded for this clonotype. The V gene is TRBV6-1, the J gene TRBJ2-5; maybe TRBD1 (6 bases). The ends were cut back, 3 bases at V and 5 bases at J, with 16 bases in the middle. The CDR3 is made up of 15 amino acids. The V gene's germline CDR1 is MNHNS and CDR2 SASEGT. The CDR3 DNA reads TGTGCCAGCAGTGACTGGACAGCGGTTACCGAGACCCAGTACTTC. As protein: CASSDWTAVTETQYF.

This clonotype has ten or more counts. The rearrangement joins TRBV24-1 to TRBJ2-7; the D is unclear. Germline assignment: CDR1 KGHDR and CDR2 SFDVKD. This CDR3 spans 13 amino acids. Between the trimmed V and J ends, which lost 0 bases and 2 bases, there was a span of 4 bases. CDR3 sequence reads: CATSDLRTYEQYF. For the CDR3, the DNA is TGTGCCACCAGTGATTTGCGCACCTACGAGCAGTACTTC.

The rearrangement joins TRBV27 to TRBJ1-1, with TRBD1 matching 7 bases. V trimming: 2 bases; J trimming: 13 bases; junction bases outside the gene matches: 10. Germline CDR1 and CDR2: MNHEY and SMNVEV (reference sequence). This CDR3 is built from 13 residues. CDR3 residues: CASSLGQGGIGFF. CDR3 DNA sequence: TGTGCCAGCAGTTTAGGCCAGGGGGGGATCGGTTTCTTT.

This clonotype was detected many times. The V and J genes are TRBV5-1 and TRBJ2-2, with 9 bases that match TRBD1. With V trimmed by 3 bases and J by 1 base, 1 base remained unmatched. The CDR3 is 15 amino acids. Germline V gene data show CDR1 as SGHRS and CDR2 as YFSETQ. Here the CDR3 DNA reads TGCGCCAGCAGCTGGGACAGGGTGAACACCGGGGAGCTGTTTTTT. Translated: CASSWDRVNTGELFF.

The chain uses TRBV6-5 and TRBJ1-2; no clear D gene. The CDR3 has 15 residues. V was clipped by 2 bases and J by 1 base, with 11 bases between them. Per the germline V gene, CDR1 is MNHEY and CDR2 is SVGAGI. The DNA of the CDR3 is TGTGCCAGCAGTTACGAGGCCAACCTTAACTATGGCTACACCTTC. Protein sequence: CASSYEANLNYGYTF.

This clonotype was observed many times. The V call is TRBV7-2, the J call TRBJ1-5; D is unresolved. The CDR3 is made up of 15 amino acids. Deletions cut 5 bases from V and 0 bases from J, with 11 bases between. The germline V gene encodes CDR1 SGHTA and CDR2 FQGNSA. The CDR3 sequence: CASSPWTDSNQPQHF. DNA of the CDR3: TGTGCCAGCAGCCCCTGGACGGATAGCAATCAGCCCCAGCATTTT.

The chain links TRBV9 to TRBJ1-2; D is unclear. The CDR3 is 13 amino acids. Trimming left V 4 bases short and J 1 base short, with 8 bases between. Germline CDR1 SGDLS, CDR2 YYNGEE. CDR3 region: CASSHDGNYGYTF. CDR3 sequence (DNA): TGTGCCAGCAGCCATGACGGTAACTATGGCTACACCTTC.

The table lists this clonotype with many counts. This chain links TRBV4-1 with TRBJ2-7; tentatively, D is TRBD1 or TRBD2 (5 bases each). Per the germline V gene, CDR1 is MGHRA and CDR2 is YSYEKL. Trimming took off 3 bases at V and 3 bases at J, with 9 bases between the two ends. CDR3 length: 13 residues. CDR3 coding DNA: TGCGCCAGCAGCCACGGGGACGGCTACGAGCAGTACTTC. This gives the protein CASSHGDGYEQYF.